This T cell receptor beta chain was recorded in a study of CD8+CD57+ T cells in acquired aplastic anemia. In the study overall: Sorted cells (CD4+ and CD8+) yielded DNA amounts that averaged about 3.4 ug. There were roughly 11 million reads, on average, for CD4+ cells from healthy donors. Study findings and constraints: CD8+ Simpson's diversity showed no significant patient-control difference.

Genomic DNA, the template, was used for profiling of the TCR beta VDJ and CDR3. TCRdb re-derived calls from the reads in MiXCR, one entry per CDR3 protein. The profile shows 200,000 to 250,000 distinct CDR3 sequences, approximately 57% of them singletons. The CDR3 extends over 11 amino acids. The V end was cut by 6 bases, the J end by 9 bases, with 12 bases between. Germline assignment: CDR1 DFQATT and CDR2 SNEGSKA (reference sequence). For this clonotype: What it binds is unknown.

The chain has TRBV20-1 and TRBJ1-3; the D is unclear. The receptor was derived from a human donor in good health. The specimen was sorted CD4+, CD8+, or CD8+CD57+ T cells (not recorded which) from PBMCs. The CDR3 nucleotides read TGCAGTGCCCCTGGGGAGTTCACCATATATTTT. It specifies CSAPGEFTIYF.